Below, 29 T cell receptor beta chains from the same sample are listed, as sequenced in a study of cytomegalovirus exposure and HLA in healthy donors. The PCR contained 60 Vbeta and 13 Jbeta primers. TCRdb's copy holds only in-frame clones and misses some; the assay was immunoSEQ multiplex PCR. This table lists roughly 120,000 clones. The material sequenced was PBMCs. The receptors derive from a man aged 35 to 55 in good health and CMV-seronegative.

The chain combines TRBV4-1 with TRBJ2-5; D is perhaps TRBD1 (6 bases). This CDR3 region has 14 residues. Germline V lookup: CDR1 MGHRA, CDR2 YSYEKL. V was cut by 3 bases and J by 5 bases, with 13 bases left in between. The CDR3 nucleotides are TGCGCCAGCAGCCAGGGACACCAAGGGGAGACCCAGTACTTC. This gives the protein CASSQGHQGETQYF.

The chain couples TRBV6-5 to TRBJ2-1, with D perhaps matching TRBD1 (5 bases). Trimming stripped 0 bases from V and 5 bases from J, with 8 bases between. This CDR3 is built from 14 residues. Germline lookup yields CDR1 MNHEY and CDR2 SVGAGI. CDR3 region: CASSYSRVNNEQFF. The DNA for the CDR3 is TGTGCCAGCAGTTACTCCAGGGTTAACAATGAGCAGTTCTTC.

The V and J genes are TRBV5-4 and TRBJ1-1, with D possibly matching TRBD1 (6 bases). The germline V gene has CDR1 SGHNT and CDR2 YYREEE (reference sequence). The germline V and J ends were trimmed by 4 bases and 5 bases, with 18 bases remaining between them. The CDR3 consists of 15 residues. CDR3 bases: TGTGCCAGCAGCCGGGGTGGGGGCGCCGGAACTGAAGCTTTCTTT. Its protein product is CASSRGGGAGTEAFF.

This rearrangement joins TRBV10-3 to TRBJ1-3; D is uncertain. The CDR3 totals 12 residues. Trimming left V 6 bases short and J 8 bases short, with 11 bases between. Germline-derived CDR1 and CDR2 are ENHRY and SYGVKD. The CDR3, as DNA: TGTGCCATCAGCCCCGAACGGGACACCATATATTTT. Amino acid sequence: CAISPERDTIYF.

The chain joins TRBV29-1 to TRBJ2-3, with D possibly being TRBD1 (9 bases). Trimming removed 6 bases from V and 5 bases from J, with 21 bases in between. Germline V gene data show CDR1 as SQVTM and CDR2 as ANQGSEA. CDR3 size: 15 residues. The CDR3 spells CSVERGTGIGDTQYF. Here the CDR3 DNA reads TGCAGCGTGGAGCGGGGGACAGGGATTGGAGATACGCAGTATTTT.

The chain joins TRBV6-5 to TRBJ2-7, with TRBD2 as a possible D gene (5 bases). Germline loops: CDR1 MNHEY, CDR2 SVGAGI. With 2 bases removed from V and 3 bases from J, the gap between germline ends came to 8 bases. This CDR3 comprises 13 residues. CDR3 nucleotide sequence: TGTGCCAGCAGTTACGTCGAGGGCTACGAGCAGTACTTC. Translation: CASSYVEGYEQYF.

The chain combines TRBV14 with TRBJ1-1; D is unclear. This CDR3 has 14 residues. Germline CDR1 is SGHDN and CDR2 is FVKESK. With 5 bases removed from V and 7 bases from J, the gap between germline ends came to 17 bases. CDR3 in amino acids: CASSLRRSSLEAFF. The CDR3 region has the DNA TGTGCCAGCAGCTTGCGTCGGTCGTCCCTTGAAGCTTTCTTT.

The chain is built from TRBV7-9 and TRBJ2-1; 11 bases align to TRBD2. The CDR3 has 15 amino acids. J lost 4 bases, V lost 4 bases, and 3 bases had no gene match. The germline CDR1 and CDR2 sequences are SEHNR and FQNEAQ (reference sequence). CDR3 amino acids: CASSSGLAEYNEQFF. The CDR3 nucleotides read TGTGCCAGCAGCTCGGGACTAGCGGAATACAATGAGCAGTTCTTC.

CDR3 DNA: TGCGCCAGCAGCTTGGCCCCAGGTATCGGGGGAAGCGACGAGCAGTACTTC. Protein product: CASSLAPGIGGSDEQYF. V and J are TRBV5-1 and TRBJ2-7, with a weak D call TRBD2 (6 bases). Germline values: CDR1 SGHRS, CDR2 YFSETQ. V lost 0 bases to trimming and J lost 5 bases, with 21 bases between them. The CDR3 loop spans 17 amino acids.

This chain connects TRBV6-1 to TRBJ2-1; the match to TRBD2 covers 7 bases. This CDR3 is built from 16 residues. The junction had 8 bases not matched to a gene; V was cut back by 3 bases and J by 3 bases. CDR1 MNHNS and CDR2 SASEGT come from the germline V gene. DNA of the CDR3: TGTGCCAGCAGTGAGATGTTTAGCGGGTTCTACAATGAGCAGTTCTTC. This encodes CASSEMFSGFYNEQFF.

Notes on this clone: Other DNA variants within this sample encode the same CDR3. The chain recombines TRBV19 with TRBJ1-5; 8 bases are a match to TRBD1. V gave up 9 bases and J gave up 5 bases; unmatched junction bases: 15. There are 16 residues in the CDR3. Per the germline V gene, CDR1 is LNHDA and CDR2 is SQIVND (reference sequence). The CDR3 region is CASSPIAGQGHQPQHF. DNA for the CDR3: TGTGCCAGCTCCCCCATAGCCGGACAGGGTCATCAGCCCCAGCATTTT. Looking up the rest from reference TRBV19 and TRBJ1-5 gives the full variable domain: DGGITQSPKYLFRKEGQNVTLSCEQNLNHDAMYWYRQDPGQGLRLIYYSQIVNDFQKGDIAEGYSVSREKKESFPLTVTSAQKNPTAFYLCASSPIAGQGHQPQHFGDGTRLSIL.

The V gene is TRBV28, the J gene TRBJ2-7; TRBD1 matches 9 bases. CDR1 MDHEN and CDR2 SYDVKM come from the germline V gene. J gave up 3 bases and V 5 bases, and 8 bases lay outside the gene matches. The CDR3 is 15 residues long. The CDR3 nucleotides are TGTGCCAGCAGTCCCGGGACAGGGCAATTCTACGAGCAGTACTTC. This gives the protein CASSPGTGQFYEQYF.

CDR3 bases: TGTGCCAGCAGCCTCTCCGAGGAGACCCAGTACTTC. Protein product: CASSLSEETQYF. V usage is TRBV2 and J usage is TRBJ2-5; no reliable D call. CDR1 and CDR2 from the germline V gene are SNHLY and FYNNEI. The CDR3 loop spans 12 amino acids. The ends were cut back, 6 bases at V and 5 bases at J, with 10 bases in the middle.

The DNA for the CDR3 is TGTGCCAGCAGCTTAATTAGCAGCTCTGGAAACACCATATATTTT. Its protein is CASSLISSSGNTIYF. The chain is built from TRBV11-2 and TRBJ1-3; no clear D. V lost 2 bases and J lost 0, with 8 bases in between. Germline V lookup: CDR1 SGHAT, CDR2 FQNNGV. The CDR3 spans 15 residues.

The rearrangement uses TRBV5-4 and TRBJ2-5; 9 bases map to TRBD1. CDR3 length equals 15 residues. The J segment lost 0 bases and the V segment lost 2 bases, leaving 2 bases of the junction unmatched. Germline V CDR1 and CDR2: SGHNT, YYREEE (reference sequence). CDR3 residues: CASSLDRGNQETQYF. The CDR3 DNA follows: TGTGCCAGCAGCTTAGACAGGGGGAACCAAGAGACCCAGTACTTC.

The chain carries TRBV4-3 and TRBJ2-1, with D possibly matching TRBD2 (7 bases). V was trimmed by 8 bases and J by 9 bases, leaving 23 bases between them. The CDR3 sequence is 15 residues long. Germline CDR1 LGHNA, CDR2 YSLEER. CDR3 DNA: TGCGCCAGCCGATACCTAGGCGGGGGCTACGGTGAGCAGTTCTTC. Translating gives CASRYLGGGYGEQFF.

As for this clone: This same CDR3 is encoded by further DNA sequences in the sample. The V call is TRBV6-4, the J call TRBJ2-1; 9 positions match TRBD2. V dropped 0 bases and J dropped 3; count of bases not matched to a gene: 0. The CDR3 covers 15 residues. Germline CDR1 is MRHNA and CDR2 is SNTAGT. The CDR3 spells CASSDSSGSYNEQFF. Here the CDR3 DNA reads TGTGCCAGCAGTGACTCTAGCGGGAGCTACAATGAGCAGTTCTTC.

The rearrangement joins TRBV29-1 to TRBJ1-1; unclear D gene. Trimming removed 6 bases at V and 1 base at J, with 12 bases between. The germline CDR1 and CDR2 sequences are SQVTM and ANQGSEA. The CDR3 has 13 residues. CDR3 residues: CSVLGRGNTEAFF. CDR3 DNA: TGCAGCGTCCTAGGTCGCGGGAACACTGAAGCTTTCTTT.

This chain joins TRBV18 and TRBJ2-7; 7 bases map to TRBD1. CDR1 is KGHSH, CDR2 LQKENI, per germline. This CDR3 is 15 amino acids long. The V gene end was trimmed by 5 bases and the J gene end by 3 bases; junction bases not matched to a gene: 10. CDR3 region: CASSAHRDRDYEQYF. Written as DNA, the CDR3 is TGTGCCAGCTCAGCCCACCGGGACAGAGACTACGAGCAGTACTTC.

This chain joins TRBV11-2 and TRBJ2-5; weak D call: TRBD2 (5 bases). The CDR3 length is 12 residues. Per the germline V gene, CDR1 is SGHAT and CDR2 is FQNNGV. The V end was cut by 3 bases, the J end by 9 bases, with 11 bases between. CDR3 bases: TGTGCCAGCAGCTTGGCCCGGCGGGCCCAGTACTTC. Translated, it gives CASSLARRAQYF. Looking up the rest from reference TRBV11-2 and TRBJ2-5 gives the full variable domain: EAGVAQSPRYKIIEKRQSVAFWCNPISGHATLYWYQQILGQGPKLLIQFQNNGVVDDSQLPKDRFSAERLKGVDSTLKIQPAKLEDSAVYLCASSLARRAQYFGPGTRLLVL.

This sequence joins TRBV29-1 and TRBJ2-3; 9 nucleotides align to TRBD2. This CDR3 has 17 residues. Germline V gene sequence: CDR1 SQVTM, CDR2 ANQGSEA. V lost 8 bases and J lost 3; bases outside the gene matches: 18. The CDR3 reads CSSRGVSGSGATDTQYF. CDR3 nucleotides: TGCAGCTCTCGCGGAGTTAGCGGGAGTGGGGCGACAGATACGCAGTATTTT.

The rearrangement uses TRBV6-1 and TRBJ2-5, with 7 bases that match TRBD1. CDR1 and CDR2 (germline): MNHNS, SASEGT. With 4 bases clipped from V and 5 bases from J, the junction kept 13 bases outside the gene matches. The CDR3 runs to 16 residues. The CDR3 sequence: CASSAGPGQYVETQYF. The CDR3 coding sequence is TGTGCCAGCAGTGCTGGCCCGGGACAGTATGTCGAGACCCAGTACTTC.

The V call is TRBV2, the J call TRBJ1-5; 7 bases fit TRBD1. This CDR3 region has 15 residues. The J segment lost 5 bases and the V segment lost 6 bases, leaving 10 bases of the junction unmatched. Looked up from germline, CDR1 is SNHLY and CDR2 is FYNNEI. The CDR3 DNA is TGTGCCAGCAGCAGTCAAAGGGGACAGTATCAGCCCCAGCATTTT. Amino acids: CASSSQRGQYQPQHF.

The chain employs TRBV4-1 and TRBJ2-2; 13 nucleotides agree with TRBD2. Germline loops: CDR1 MGHRA, CDR2 YSYEKL. The CDR3 is 17 residues long. Unmatched junction bases numbered 5, after V lost 3 bases and J lost 4 bases. The CDR3 is CASSHGLAGVLTGELFF. The CDR3 region has the DNA TGCGCCAGCAGCCACGGACTAGCGGGAGTTCTCACCGGGGAGCTGTTTTTT.

The CDR3 DNA reads as TGTGCCAGCAGTTTAGGAGCGGACAGGGACTACACTGAAGCTTTCTTT. It translates to CASSLGADRDYTEAFF. The chain combines TRBV28 with TRBJ1-1; the match to TRBD1 covers 8 bases. J was trimmed by 3 bases and V by 2 bases; bases with no gene match: 8. Germline V CDR1 and CDR2: MDHEN, SYDVKM. The CDR3 spans 16 residues.

The genes are TRBV5-6 and TRBJ1-1, with D possibly TRBD1 on 5 matching bases. The germline V and J ends were trimmed by 3 bases and 0 bases, with 15 bases remaining between them. The germline V gene encodes CDR1 SGHDT and CDR2 YYEEEE. The CDR3 has 16 amino acids. The CDR3 is CASSSDPGYMNTEAFF. The CDR3, as DNA: TGTGCCAGCAGCTCGGATCCAGGGTACATGAACACTGAAGCTTTCTTT.

This chain joins TRBV7-6 and TRBJ2-1; D may be TRBD2 (5 bases). V lost 1 base to trimming and J lost 8 bases, with 12 bases between them. This CDR3 region has 14 residues. Germline CDR1 is SGHVS and CDR2 is FNYEAQ. The CDR3 DNA reads as TGTGCCAGCAGCTTAGTCGTGGCCGGGGATGAGCAGTTCTTC. This encodes CASSLVVAGDEQFF.

The chain has TRBV25-1 and TRBJ1-6; TRBD1 matches at 7 bases. Trimming removed 3 bases from V and 9 bases from J; junction bases left unmatched: 8. In germline, CDR1 is MGHDK, CDR2 SYGVNS. CDR3 length: 15 residues. In nucleotides, the CDR3 is TGTGCCAGCAGTGATTCGTCAGGGGGGAGTTCACCCCTCCACTTT. Translating gives CASSDSSGGSSPLHF.

V and J are TRBV7-8 and TRBJ2-7, with D maybe TRBD2 (5 bases). This CDR3 spans 13 amino acids. The V end was cut by 1 base, the J end by 6 bases, with 10 bases between. The V gene's germline CDR1 is SGHVS and CDR2 FQNEAQ. CDR3 in DNA: TGTGCCAGCAGCTTAGTGAGGACTGGCGAGCAGTACTTC. Protein sequence: CASSLVRTGEQYF.